This T cell receptor beta chain is drawn from a study of vaccination and CD4 T cells after COVID-19. Turning to the study itself: Cellular stimulation was performed using overlapping spike peptides derived from SARS-CoV-2, HCoV-NL63, HCoV-OC43 and HCoV-229E. Either a CEFX pool, an HIV-1 Nef pool, or no peptide was added to control cultures.

The Oncomine TCR Beta short-read assay generated sequence data from the DNA of cultured CD4+ T cells. TCRdb passed the PCR reads through MiXCR, listing each CDR3 protein once. The sample records roughly 26,000 distinct CDR3 sequences, 64% being singletons. In its sample, this clonotype was seen once. Its antigen is as yet unknown. As to treatment: 10-day PBMC culture with coronavirus spike peptide pools or control peptides (ViraFEST assay). This receptor was obtained from a human donor who had recovered from COVID-19. Sequencing was carried out using CD4+ T cells from blood, cultured in vitro.

This chain's CDR3 is CASSYEGLTGAFF. The CDR3 nucleotides are TGTGCCAGCAGTTACGAGGGACTTACAGGGGCTTTCTTT. This chain links TRBV6-5 with TRBJ1-1; tentative D call: TRBD1 (6 bases). The germline CDR1 and CDR2 sequences are MNHEY and SVGAGI. V was shortened by 2 bases and J by 11 bases, with 15 bases between the two germline ends. The CDR3 covers 13 residues.